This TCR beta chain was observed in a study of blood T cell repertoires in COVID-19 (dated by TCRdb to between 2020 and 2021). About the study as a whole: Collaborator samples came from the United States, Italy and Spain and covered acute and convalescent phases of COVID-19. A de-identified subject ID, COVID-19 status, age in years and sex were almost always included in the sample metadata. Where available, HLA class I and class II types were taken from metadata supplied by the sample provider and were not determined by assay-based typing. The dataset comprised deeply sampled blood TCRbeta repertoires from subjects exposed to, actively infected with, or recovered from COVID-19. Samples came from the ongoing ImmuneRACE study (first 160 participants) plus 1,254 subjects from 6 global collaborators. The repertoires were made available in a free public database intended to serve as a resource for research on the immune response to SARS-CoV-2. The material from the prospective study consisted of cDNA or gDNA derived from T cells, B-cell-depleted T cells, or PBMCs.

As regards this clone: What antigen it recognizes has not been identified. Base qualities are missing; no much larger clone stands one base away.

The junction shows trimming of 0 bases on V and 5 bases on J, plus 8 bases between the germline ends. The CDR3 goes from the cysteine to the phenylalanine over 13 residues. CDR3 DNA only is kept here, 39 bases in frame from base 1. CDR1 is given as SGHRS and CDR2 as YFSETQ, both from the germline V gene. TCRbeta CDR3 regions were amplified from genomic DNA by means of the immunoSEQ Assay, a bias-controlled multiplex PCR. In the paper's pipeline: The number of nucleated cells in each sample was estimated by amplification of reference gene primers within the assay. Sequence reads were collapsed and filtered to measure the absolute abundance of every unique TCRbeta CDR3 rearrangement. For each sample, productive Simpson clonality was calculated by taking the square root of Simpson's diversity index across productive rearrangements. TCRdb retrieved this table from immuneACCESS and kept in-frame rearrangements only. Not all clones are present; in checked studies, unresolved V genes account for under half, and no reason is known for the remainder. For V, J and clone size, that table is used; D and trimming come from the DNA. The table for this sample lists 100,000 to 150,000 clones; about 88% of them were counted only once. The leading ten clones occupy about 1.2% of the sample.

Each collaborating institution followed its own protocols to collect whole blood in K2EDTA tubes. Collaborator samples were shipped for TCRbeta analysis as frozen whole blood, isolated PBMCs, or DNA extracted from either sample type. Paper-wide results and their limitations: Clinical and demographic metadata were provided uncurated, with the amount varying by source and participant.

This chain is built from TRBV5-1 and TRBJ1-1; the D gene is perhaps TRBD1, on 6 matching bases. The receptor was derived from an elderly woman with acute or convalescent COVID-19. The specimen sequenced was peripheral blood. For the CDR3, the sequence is CASSLGDKTEAFF. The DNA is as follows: TGCGCCAGCAGCTTGGGGGACAAGACTGAAGCTTTCTTT.